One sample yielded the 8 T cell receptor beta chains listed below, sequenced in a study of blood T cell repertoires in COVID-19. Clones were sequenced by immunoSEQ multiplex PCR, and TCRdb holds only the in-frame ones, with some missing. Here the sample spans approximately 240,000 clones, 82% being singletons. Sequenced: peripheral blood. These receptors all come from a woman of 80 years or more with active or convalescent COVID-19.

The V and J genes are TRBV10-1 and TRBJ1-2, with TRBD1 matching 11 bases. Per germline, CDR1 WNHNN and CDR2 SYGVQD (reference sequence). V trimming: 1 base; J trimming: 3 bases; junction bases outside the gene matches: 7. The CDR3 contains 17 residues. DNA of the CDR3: TGCGCCAGCAGTGAGTTCGGACAGGGGGCGCGGTACTATGGCTACACCTTC. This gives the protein CASSEFGQGARYYGYTF.

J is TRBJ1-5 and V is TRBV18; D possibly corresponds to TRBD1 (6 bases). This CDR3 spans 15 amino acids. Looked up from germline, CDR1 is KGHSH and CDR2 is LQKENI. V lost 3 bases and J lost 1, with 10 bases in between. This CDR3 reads CASSPAQGSNQPQHF. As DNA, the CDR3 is TGTGCCAGCTCACCTGCTCAGGGGAGCAATCAGCCCCAGCATTTT.

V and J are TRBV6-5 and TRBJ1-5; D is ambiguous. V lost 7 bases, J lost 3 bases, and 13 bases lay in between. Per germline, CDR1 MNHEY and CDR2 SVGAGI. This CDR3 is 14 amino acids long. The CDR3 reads CASTLAQINQPQHF. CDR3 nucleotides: TGTGCCAGCACACTGGCACAGATCAATCAGCCCCAGCATTTT.

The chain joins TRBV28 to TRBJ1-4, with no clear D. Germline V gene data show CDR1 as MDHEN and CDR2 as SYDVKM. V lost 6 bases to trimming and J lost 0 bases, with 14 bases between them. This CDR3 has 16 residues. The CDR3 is CASSNSEFSTNEKLFF. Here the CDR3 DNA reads TGTGCCAGCAGCAACTCCGAATTCTCAACTAATGAAAAACTGTTTTTT.

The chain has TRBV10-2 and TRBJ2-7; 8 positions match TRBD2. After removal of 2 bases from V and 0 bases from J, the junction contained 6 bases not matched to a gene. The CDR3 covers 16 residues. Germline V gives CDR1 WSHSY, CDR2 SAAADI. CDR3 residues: CASSEPRGGPSYEQYF. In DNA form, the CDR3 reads TGCGCCAGCAGTGAGCCCCGCGGGGGGCCCTCCTACGAGCAGTACTTC.

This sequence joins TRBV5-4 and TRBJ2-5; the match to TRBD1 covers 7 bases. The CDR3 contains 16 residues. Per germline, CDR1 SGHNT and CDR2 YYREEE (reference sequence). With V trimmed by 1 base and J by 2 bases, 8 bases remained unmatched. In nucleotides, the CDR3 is TGTGCCAGCAGCTTGAATTCTGGGACAGCGCAAGAGACCCAGTACTTC. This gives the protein CASSLNSGTAQETQYF.

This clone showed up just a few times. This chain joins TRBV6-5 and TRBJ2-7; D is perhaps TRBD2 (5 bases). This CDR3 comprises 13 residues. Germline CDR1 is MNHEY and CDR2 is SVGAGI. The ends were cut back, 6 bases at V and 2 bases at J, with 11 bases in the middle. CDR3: CASRGLVTYEQYF. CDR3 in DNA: TGTGCCAGCAGAGGACTTGTCACCTACGAGCAGTACTTC.

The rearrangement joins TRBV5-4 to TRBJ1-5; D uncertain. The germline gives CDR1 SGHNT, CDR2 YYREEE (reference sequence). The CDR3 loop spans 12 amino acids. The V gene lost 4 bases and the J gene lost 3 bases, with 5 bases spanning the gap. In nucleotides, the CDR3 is TGTGCCAGCAGCATTCTCAATCAGCCCCAGCATTTT. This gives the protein CASSILNQPQHF.